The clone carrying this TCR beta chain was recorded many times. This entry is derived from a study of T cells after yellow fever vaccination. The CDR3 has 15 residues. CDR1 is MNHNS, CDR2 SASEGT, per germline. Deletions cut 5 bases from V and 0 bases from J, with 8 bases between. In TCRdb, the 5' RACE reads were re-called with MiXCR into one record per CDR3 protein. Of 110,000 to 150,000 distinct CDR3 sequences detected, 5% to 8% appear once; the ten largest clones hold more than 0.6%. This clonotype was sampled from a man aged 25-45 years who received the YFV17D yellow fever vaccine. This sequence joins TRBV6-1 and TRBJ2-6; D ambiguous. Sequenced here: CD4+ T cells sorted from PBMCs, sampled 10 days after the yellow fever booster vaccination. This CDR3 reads CASSPQISGANVLTF. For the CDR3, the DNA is TGTGCCAGCAGTCCTCAGATCTCTGGGGCCAACGTCCTGACTTTC.